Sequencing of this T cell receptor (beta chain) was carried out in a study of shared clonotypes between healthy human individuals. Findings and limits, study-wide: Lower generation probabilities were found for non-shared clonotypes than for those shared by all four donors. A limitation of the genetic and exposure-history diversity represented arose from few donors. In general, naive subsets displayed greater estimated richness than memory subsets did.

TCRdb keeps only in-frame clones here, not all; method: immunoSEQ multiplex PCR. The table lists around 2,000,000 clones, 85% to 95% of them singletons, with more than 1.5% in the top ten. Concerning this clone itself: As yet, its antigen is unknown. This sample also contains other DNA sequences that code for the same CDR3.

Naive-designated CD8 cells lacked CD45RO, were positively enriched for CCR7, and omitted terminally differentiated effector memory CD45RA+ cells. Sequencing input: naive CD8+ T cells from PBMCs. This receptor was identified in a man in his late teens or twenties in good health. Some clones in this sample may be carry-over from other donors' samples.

CDR3 bases: TGCGCCAGCAGCCAAGTTGCTGGGGACACCGGGGAGCTGTTTTTT. Its protein is CASSQVAGDTGELFF. This chain uses TRBV4-1 with TRBJ2-2, with D hard to call. From germline, CDR1 is MGHRA and CDR2 YSYEKL. This CDR3 region has 15 residues. V was clipped by 1 base and J by 3 bases, with 9 bases between them.